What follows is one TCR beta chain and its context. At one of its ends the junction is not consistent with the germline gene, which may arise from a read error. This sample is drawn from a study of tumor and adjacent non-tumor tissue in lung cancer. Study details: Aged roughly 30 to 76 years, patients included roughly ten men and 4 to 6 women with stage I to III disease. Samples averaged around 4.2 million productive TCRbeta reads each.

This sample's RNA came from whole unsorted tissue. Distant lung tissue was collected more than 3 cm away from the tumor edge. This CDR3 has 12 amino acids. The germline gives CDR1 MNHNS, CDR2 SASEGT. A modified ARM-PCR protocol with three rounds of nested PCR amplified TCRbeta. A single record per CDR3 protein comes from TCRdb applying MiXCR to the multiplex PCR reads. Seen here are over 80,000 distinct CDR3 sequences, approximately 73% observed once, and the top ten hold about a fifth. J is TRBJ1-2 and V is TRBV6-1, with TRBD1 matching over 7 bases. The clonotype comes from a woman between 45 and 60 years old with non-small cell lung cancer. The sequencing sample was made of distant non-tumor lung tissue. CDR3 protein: CVSRQGDGCYSF. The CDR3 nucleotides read TGTGTCAGCAGACAGGGAGATGGTTGCTACAGCTTC.